This TCR beta chain was sequenced for a study of STAT3 mutations in large granular lymphocyte leukemia. Turning to the study itself: Canonical activating STAT3 mutations were detected in roughly half of the longitudinally sequenced T-LGLL patients.

There are 14 residues in the CDR3. V lost 0 bases, J lost 4 bases, and 9 bases lay in between. Germline V lookup: CDR1 SEHNR, CDR2 FQNEAQ (reference sequence). Study conclusions and caveats: TCR clonotype switching after therapy occurred in about 35% of the 18 patients. Every T-LGLL patient had at least one immunodominant TCRbeta clonotype.

TCRbeta libraries averaged around 41,000 productive templates per sample. The assay was immunoSEQ multiplex PCR, and TCRdb's table has in-frame clones only and misses some. Of about 10,000 clones listed, roughly 55% are singletons. As for this clone: Its antigen remains unknown.

Sequencing was performed on peripheral blood mononuclear cells. The V and J genes are TRBV7-9 and TRBJ1-1, with D unclear. The TCR originated in a boy between 10 and 17 years old with T-cell large granular lymphocyte leukemia. Some clones in this sample may be carry-over from other donors' samples. For the CDR3, the DNA is TGTGCCAGCAGCTTAGCGTCTGCTTTCACTGAAGCTTTCTTT. It yields the protein CASSLASAFTEAFF. Drawing the rest from reference TRBV7-9 and TRBJ1-1, the complete variable domain is DTGVSQNPRHKITKRGQNVTFRCDPISEHNRLYWYRQTLGQGPEFLTYFQNEAQLEKSRLLSDRFSAERPKGSFSTLEIQRTEQGDSAMYLCASSLASAFTEAFFGQGTRLTVV.